The clone carrying this TCR beta chain was counted a few times. Its antigen is not known. This sample was included in a study of cytomegalovirus exposure and HLA in healthy donors. The wider study: A prior study identified roughly 110 million unique TCR beta sequences from about 179 million T cells. General observations from the study: A later analysis showed HLA-associated TCR beta chains outstripping equally common others in clonal expansion. Analysis was carried out at a later point, and it linked a missense DCLRE1C variant to TCR beta V- and J-gene trimming. Sequencing artifact likely explains a cluster of highly shared sequence variants.

Amplification used 60 Vbeta primers and 13 Jbeta primers. The table came from immunoSEQ multiplex PCR; TCRdb's copy has only in-frame clones and leaves some out. The table has fewer than 200,000 clones, roughly 70% seen once. Trimming stripped 4 bases from V and 3 bases from J, with 15 bases between. The CDR3 has 15 residues. The germline gives CDR1 KGHSH, CDR2 LQKENI. Material: PBMCs. This clonotype was obtained from a woman aged 45 to 65 in good health and CMV-seropositive. This chain uses TRBV18 with TRBJ1-1, with TRBD1 as a possible D gene (5 bases). CDR3 nucleotides: TGTGCCAGCTCACTGGGACTTATAGGGCACACTGAAGCTTTCTTT. Amino acids: CASSLGLIGHTEAFF.